This T cell receptor beta chain is drawn from a study of CD8+ T cells in alopecia areata. Reverse transcription of extracted RNA yielded cDNA, which provided the sequencing template. TCRdb's copy holds only in-frame clones and misses some; the assay was immunoSEQ multiplex PCR. Of around 300,000 clones in the sample, roughly 60% were seen once. The treatment here: oral pan-JAK inhibitor, 5-10 mg twice daily. Collection of lesional scalp punch biopsies and peripheral blood was performed in alopecia areata patients. This clone was seen a handful of times. Its matching antigen is unknown. Different DNA sequences within this sample yield the same CDR3. Between the trimmed V and J ends, which lost 7 bases and 1 base, there was a span of 7 bases. Germline CDR1 and CDR2: SQVTM and ANQGSEA. This CDR3 is built from 11 residues. Study results and limitations: Although TCR sharing was seen in mice, sharing across patients was less clear, possibly for HLA-related reasons.

This receptor was taken from a human donor with alopecia areata. This rearrangement joins TRBV29-1 to TRBJ1-1; D uncertain. Sequenced material: CD4+ T cells sorted from blood, taken at roughly week 53, from a patient treated with tofacitinib. CDR3 coding DNA: TGCAGCGGTGGGGAGAACACTGAAGCTTTCTTT. It specifies CSGGENTEAFF.